This entry is about one T cell receptor (beta chain). The antigen is unknown. The sample belongs to a study of T-cell memory formation after mild COVID-19. Notes on the study in general: Confirmation of SARS-CoV-2 specificity was lacking for second-wave clones peaking day 37. Of the contracting clones, CD4+ ones lay mainly in CM and EM, and CD8+ ones in EMRA. Several responding clones turned up in pre-infection memory, indicating that cross-reactive memory may have taken part.

TCRdb processed the 5' RACE reads anew with MiXCR; each CDR3 protein has one entry. Of about 360,000 distinct CDR3 sequences in the sample, around an eighth were seen once. There are 13 residues in the CDR3. CDR1 is LGHNA and CDR2 is YSLEER in the germline V gene. The germline V and J ends were trimmed by 4 bases and 8 bases, with 13 bases remaining between them. The sequenced sample consisted of PBMCs or a T cell subset sorted from them (not recorded which). This clonotype originated in a man aged 18 to 30 who had mild COVID-19 (a few samples of this study predate the infection). Cell type and time point are not known. The J gene is TRBJ2-3, the V gene TRBV4-3; D is ambiguous. The DNA of the CDR3 is TGCGCCAGCAGCCTCCTCAACACGGGTACGCAGTATTTT. This codes for CASSLLNTGTQYF.